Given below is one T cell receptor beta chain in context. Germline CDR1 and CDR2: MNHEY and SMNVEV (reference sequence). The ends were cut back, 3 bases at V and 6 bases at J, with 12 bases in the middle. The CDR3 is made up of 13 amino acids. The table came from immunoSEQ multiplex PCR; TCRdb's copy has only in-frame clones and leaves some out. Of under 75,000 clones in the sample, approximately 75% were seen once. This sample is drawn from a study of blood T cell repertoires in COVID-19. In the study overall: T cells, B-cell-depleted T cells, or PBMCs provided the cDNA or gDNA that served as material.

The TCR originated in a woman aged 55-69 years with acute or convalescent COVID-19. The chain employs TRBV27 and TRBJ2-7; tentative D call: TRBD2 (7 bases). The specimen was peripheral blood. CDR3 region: CASSFAGAGEQYF. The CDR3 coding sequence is TGTGCCAGCAGTTTTGCGGGGGCGGGCGAGCAGTACTTC.